This TCR beta chain emerged from a study of technical replicates of blood from several donors. The CDR3 has 15 residues. Losses at the gene ends were 1 base for V and 6 bases for J; bases not matched to a gene: 6. The germline gives CDR1 MGHDK, CDR2 SYGVNS. Clones were read by immunoSEQ multiplex PCR, and TCRdb kept only the in-frame ones, dropping some. Here the sample spans almost 70,000 clones, approximately 90% being singletons. This TCR derives from a human donor in good health. Some clones in this sample may be carry-over from other donors' samples. Specimen: PBMCs. The rearrangement uses TRBV25-1 and TRBJ1-2; 9 nucleotides match TRBD1. CDR3 loop: CASSEWKGTGHGYTF. In nucleotides, the CDR3 is TGTGCCAGCAGTGAATGGAAAGGGACAGGGCATGGCTACACCTTC.